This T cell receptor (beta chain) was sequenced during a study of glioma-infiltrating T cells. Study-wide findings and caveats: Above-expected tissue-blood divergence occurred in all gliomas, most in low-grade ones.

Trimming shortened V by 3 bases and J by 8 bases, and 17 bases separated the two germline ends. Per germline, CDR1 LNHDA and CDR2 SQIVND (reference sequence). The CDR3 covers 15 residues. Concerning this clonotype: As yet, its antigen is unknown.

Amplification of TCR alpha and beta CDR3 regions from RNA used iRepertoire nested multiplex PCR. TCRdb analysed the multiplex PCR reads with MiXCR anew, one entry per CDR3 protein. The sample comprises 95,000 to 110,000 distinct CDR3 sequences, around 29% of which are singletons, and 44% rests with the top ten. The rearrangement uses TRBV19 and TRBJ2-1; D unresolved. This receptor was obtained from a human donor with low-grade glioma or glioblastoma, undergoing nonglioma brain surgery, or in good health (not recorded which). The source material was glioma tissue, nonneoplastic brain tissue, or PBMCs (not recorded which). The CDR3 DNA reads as TGTGCCAGTAGTATCAAGGGTACTTCCCCCTATGAGCAGTTCTTC. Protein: CASSIKGTSPYEQFF.